These T cell receptor beta chains were read from a single sample in a study of T cell responses to AZD1222 COVID-19 vaccine. The repertoire was sequenced with immunoSEQ multiplex PCR; TCRdb's copy has only in-frame clones and lacks some. This table holds some 48,000 clones, around 86% found once. The specimen was peripheral blood, collected 28 days after the second AZD1222 dose. The receptors were sampled from an adult who received the AZD1222 COVID-19 vaccine. The CDR3 runs from the conserved cysteine through the conserved F or W. D genes are given only for firm matches. Expanded clones get a size class; other rows say once, few or many, or leave the size out.

j_call | clone_size | v_call | d_call | cdr3_nt | cdr3_aa
TRBJ1-4 | few | TRBV7-2 | TRBD1 | TGTGCCAGCACCCTCTACAGGGGAGGGGAAAAACTGTTTTTT | CASTLYRGGEKLFF
TRBJ2-3 | once | TRBV5-1 | . | TGCGCCAGCAGCTTGGGAGGTGTGGATACGCAGTATTTT | CASSLGGVDTQYF
TRBJ2-7 | . | TRBV14 | TRBD2 | TGTGCCAGCAGCCAAGGGGGAGCGGGAGTTTCCTACGAGCAGTACTTC | CASSQGGAGVSYEQYF
TRBJ2-2 | . | TRBV6-5 | TRBD2 | TGTGCCAGCAGTTCGCGGGAGGCCTCGAACACCGGGGAGCTGTTTTTT | CASSSREASNTGELFF
TRBJ2-5 | . | TRBV11-3 | . | TGTGCCAGCAGCTCCCCGGGAGAAGAGACCCAGTACTTC | CASSSPGEETQYF
TRBJ1-1 | . | TRBV6-5 | . | TGTGCCAGCAGTTCCAACAGGGATTGGAACACTGAAGCTTTCTTT | CASSSNRDWNTEAFF
TRBJ2-2 | . | TRBV5-6 | TRBD2 | TGTGCCAGCAGTTCCGGACTAGCGGGTCAGAACACCGGGGAGCTGTTTTTT | CASSSGLAGQNTGELFF
TRBJ2-3 | . | TRBV19 | . | TGTGCCAGTAGTACGTCCCCCCGGGCAGATACGCAGTATTTT | CASSTSPRADTQYF
TRBJ2-5 | . | TRBV2 | . | TGTGCCAGCAGCGCCCCCACCTTTAGTTTCTCGTCGGAGACCCAGTACTTC | CASSAPTFSFSSETQYF
TRBJ1-4 | . | TRBV11-2 | . | TGTGCCAGCCTAGGCAGTGACTATGAAAAACTGTTTTTT | CASLGSDYEKLFF
TRBJ1-1 | once | TRBV3-1/TRBV3-2 | . | TGTGCCAGCAGCCAAGGGGGCGGCACTGAAGCTTTCTTT | CASSQGGGTEAFF
TRBJ2-1 | . | TRBV7-2 | . | TGTGCCAGCAGCCCGCCTCGGACCTACAATGAGCAGTTCTTC | CASSPPRTYNEQFF
TRBJ1-3 | . | TRBV3-1/TRBV3-2 | . | TGTGCCAGCAGCCAAGCACGGTCGCACGGAAACACCATATATTTT | CASSQARSHGNTIYF
TRBJ1-1 | . | TRBV7-9 | . | TGTGCCAGCAGCCCTTGGGTCGGGGACACTGAAGCTTTCTTT | CASSPWVGDTEAFF
TRBJ2-2 | few | TRBV28 | TRBD1 | TGTGCCAGCAGTTTATTTCAGGGGGAAACCGGGGAGCTGTTTTTT | CASSLFQGETGELFF
TRBJ1-2 | . | TRBV7-8 | TRBD1 | TGTGCCAGCAGCTTAGTGGACAGGGACGGGGATGGCTACACCTTC | CASSLVDRDGDGYTF
TRBJ2-3 | . | TRBV5-1 | TRBD2 | TGCGCCAGCAGCTGGGGGACTAGCGGGCCAACAGATACGCAGTATTTT | CASSWGTSGPTDTQYF
TRBJ2-1 | . | TRBV29-1 | . | TGCAGCGTTGAAGCAAACAATGAGCAGTTCTTC | CSVEANNEQFF
TRBJ2-2 | . | TRBV5-4 | . | TGTGCCAGCAGCTTAGGAGGCCAGAGGGGCACCGGGGAGCTGTTTTTT | CASSLGGQRGTGELFF
TRBJ2-7 | . | TRBV6-1 | . | TGTGCCAGCAGTGAAAGGCTGCGGGATACCTACGAGCAGTACTTC | CASSERLRDTYEQYF
TRBJ1-4 | . | TRBV4-2 | . | TGTGCCAGCAGCCAAGATGGGCAGGAGAATGAAAAACTGTTTTTT | CASSQDGQENEKLFF
TRBJ2-7 | . | TRBV28 | . | TGTGCCAGCAGTTTGGAGGGTTACGAGCAGTACTTC | CASSLEGYEQYF
TRBJ2-7 | . | TRBV7-9 | TRBD1 | TGTGCCAGCAGCTCTTGGGACAGGGCCTACGAGCAGTACTTC | CASSSWDRAYEQYF
TRBJ2-6 | . | TRBV6-5 | . | TGTGCCAGCAGTTACAGTAGTCGCTCTGGGGCCAACGTCCTGACTTTC | CASSYSSRSGANVLTF
TRBJ1-2 | . | TRBV9 | TRBD1 | TGTGCCAGCAGCCCCAGGACAGGAGCCTATGGCTACACCTTC | CASSPRTGAYGYTF
TRBJ2-7 | . | TRBV7-2 | . | TGTGCCAGCAGCTTACTAGCTTCCTACGAGCAGTACTTC | CASSLLASYEQYF
TRBJ2-7 | once | TRBV6-5 | . | TGTGCCAGCAGTTTCCTTTGGGGCCCGAGGACCTACGAGCAGTACTTC | CASSFLWGPRTYEQYF
TRBJ2-5 | . | TRBV6-6 | . | TGTGCCAGCAGTTACTATGAGACCCAGTACTTC | CASSYYETQYF
TRBJ1-5 | . | TRBV28 | . | TGTGCCAGCAGCCGCGGCATGTGGAGCAATCAGCCCCAGCATTTT | CASSRGMWSNQPQHF
TRBJ1-2 | . | TRBV29-1 | TRBD1 | TGCAGCGTGGTGACAGGGGGCGTTTCCCTCTACACCTTC | CSVVTGGVSLYTF
TRBJ1-1 | . | TRBV11-2 | TRBD1 | TGTGCCAGCAGCCTCTCGACAGGGCAGACTGAAGCTTTCTTT | CASSLSTGQTEAFF
TRBJ2-7 | . | TRBV11-2 | . | TGTGCCAGCAGCTTATCGTCGCGGGCTTCCTACGAGCAGTACTTC | CASSLSSRASYEQYF
TRBJ2-5 | . | TRBV7-3 | TRBD2 | TGTGCCAGCAGCACTAGCGGACACCAAGAGACCCAGTACTTC | CASSTSGHQETQYF
TRBJ2-5 | . | TRBV19 | . | TGTGCCAGTAGTCCGCCTGGGAAGGGTGCCGTAGGGCCGCAAGAGACCCAGTACTTC | CASSPPGKGAVGPQETQYF
TRBJ1-2 | once | TRBV5-1 | . | TGCGCCAGCAGCCCCCGCTCCGGACGGCGAGACTATGGCTACACCTTC | CASSPRSGRRDYGYTF
TRBJ1-4 | once | TRBV19 | . | TGTGCCACCGCGGACCAGGGAACTAATGAAAAACTGTTTTTT | CATADQGTNEKLFF
TRBJ2-1 | . | TRBV29-1 | . | TGCAGCGTTGGTAAACTGTTGAGGGGGTCTCATATATCCTACAATGAGCAGTTCTTC | CSVGKLLRGSHISYNEQFF
TRBJ2-7 | . | TRBV12-3/TRBV12-4 | . | TGTGCCAGCAGTTTGGATCTCTCCTACGAGCAGTACTTC | CASSLDLSYEQYF